A single T cell receptor beta chain is shown here with its context. During active infection, Seattle patients enrolled and were then monitored through disease. These data originate in a study of blood T cell repertoires in COVID-19. V lost 4 bases and J 4 bases, leaving 7 bases between the germline ends. The germline V gene encodes CDR1 LNHDA and CDR2 SQIVND (reference sequence). This CDR3 has 13 residues. As processed by the authors: From reference gene primer amplification, estimates of nucleated cell counts were derived. Libraries were prepared by immunoSEQ multiplex PCR; TCRdb keeps only in-frame clonotypes and omits some of them. Clonal size and the V and J genes are those of that table, whereas D and trimming came from the DNA. The repertoire consists of about 210,000 clones, with more than 75% occurring once and the leading ten covering about 8%.

The gene calls are TRBV19 and TRBJ1-4; D call uncertain. The specimen was peripheral blood. The clonotype was recovered from a woman between 55 and 75 years old with COVID-19, enrolled during active disease. The DNA of the CDR3 is TGTGCCAGTAGTACCCAGATTAATGAAAAACTGTTTTTT. Translation gives CASSTQINEKLFF.